This T cell receptor beta chain stems from a study of blood T cell repertoires in COVID-19. Across the whole study: Sites in the United States, Italy and Spain provided acute and convalescent COVID-19 samples.

The CDR3 runs 16 residues. The germline gives CDR1 SQVTM, CDR2 ANQGSEA. V dropped 2 bases and J dropped 4; count of bases not matched to a gene: 11. In the authors' workflow: Reference gene primer amplification gave estimated nucleated cell counts. The assay was immunoSEQ multiplex PCR, and TCRdb's table has in-frame clones only and misses some. From that table come the V and J calls and clone size; the DNA was used to work out D and trimming. This table holds 200,000 or so clones, 79% found once. The sequence derives from a man aged 55 to 70 with active or convalescent COVID-19. The sequenced material came from peripheral blood. The chain carries TRBV29-1 and TRBJ1-2; TRBD1 agrees at 9 bases. The CDR3 coding sequence is TGCAGCGTTGAACCCCGGGACAGGGTATTTCTCTATGGCTACACCTTC. It encodes CSVEPRDRVFLYGYTF.